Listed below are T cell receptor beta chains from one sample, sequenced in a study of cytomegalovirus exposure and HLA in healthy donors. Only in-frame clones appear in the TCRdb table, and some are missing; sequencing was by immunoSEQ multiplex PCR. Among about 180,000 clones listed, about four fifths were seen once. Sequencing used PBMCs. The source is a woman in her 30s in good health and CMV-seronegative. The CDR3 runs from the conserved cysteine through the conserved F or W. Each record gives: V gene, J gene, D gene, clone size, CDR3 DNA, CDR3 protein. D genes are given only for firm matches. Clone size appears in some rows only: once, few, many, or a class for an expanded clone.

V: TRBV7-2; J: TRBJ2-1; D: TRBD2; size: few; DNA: TGTGCCAGCAGCTCAAGGACTAGCGGAGCCTACAATGAGCAGTTCTTC; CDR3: CASSSRTSGAYNEQFF
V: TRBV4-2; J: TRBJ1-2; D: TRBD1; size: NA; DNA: TGTGCCAGCAGCCCCCGAGGCGGACAGGCCAACTATGGCTACACCTTC; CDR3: CASSPRGGQANYGYTF
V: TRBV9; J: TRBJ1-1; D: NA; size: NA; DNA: TGTGCCAGCAGCGTAGATGGCATTCATGAAGCTTTCTTT; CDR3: CASSVDGIHEAFF
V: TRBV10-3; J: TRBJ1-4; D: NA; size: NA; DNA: TGTGCCATCAGCCTCAGGGGCTCGGATGAAAAACTGTTTTTT; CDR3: CAISLRGSDEKLFF
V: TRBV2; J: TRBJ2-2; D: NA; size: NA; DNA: TGTGCCAGCAGCCAGGCAACCGGGGAGCTGTTTTTT; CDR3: CASSQATGELFF
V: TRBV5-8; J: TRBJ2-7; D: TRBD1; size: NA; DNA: TGTGCCAGCAGCTCGGCGACAGGGAGCTACGAGCAGTACTTC; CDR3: CASSSATGSYEQYF
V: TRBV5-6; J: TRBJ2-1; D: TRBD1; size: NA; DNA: TGTGCCAGCAGTTTCCCAGGGGGCCGTCATTACAATGAGCAGTTCTTC; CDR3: CASSFPGGRHYNEQFF
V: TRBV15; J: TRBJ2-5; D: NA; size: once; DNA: TGTGCCACCAGCAGAGATATATCGGGAACCCAGTACTTC; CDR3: CATSRDISGTQYF
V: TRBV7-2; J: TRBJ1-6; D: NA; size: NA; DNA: TGTGCCAGCAGCTCGTACAGATCAGGGCTGAATTCACCCCTCCACTTT; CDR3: CASSSYRSGLNSPLHF
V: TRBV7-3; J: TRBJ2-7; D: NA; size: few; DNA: TGTGCCAGCAGCCCGTCCCCGGGGGCCTACGAGCAGTACTTC; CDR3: CASSPSPGAYEQYF
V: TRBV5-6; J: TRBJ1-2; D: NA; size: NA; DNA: TGTGCCAGCAGCTTGGCCTTGCTTGAGAGGATGGGTGGCTACACCTTC; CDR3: CASSLALLERMGGYTF
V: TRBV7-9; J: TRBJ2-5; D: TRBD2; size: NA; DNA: TGTGCCAGCAGCCCGCTTCCGGGACTAGCGTCTTTCCGCGCGGAGACCCAGTACTTC; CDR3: CASSPLPGLASFRAETQYF
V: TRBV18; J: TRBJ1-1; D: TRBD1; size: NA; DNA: TGTGCCAGCTCACCACTGGGGGGCAGGGGGTTGAACACTGAAGCTTTCTTT; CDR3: CASSPLGGRGLNTEAFF
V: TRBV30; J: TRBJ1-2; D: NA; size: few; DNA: TGTGCCTGGGGGGGGGACGGGGAGGACTATGGCTACACCTTC; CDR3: CAWGGDGEDYGYTF
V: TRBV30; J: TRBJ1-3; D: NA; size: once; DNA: TGTGCCTGGACTACGGGAAACACCATATATTTT; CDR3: CAWTTGNTIYF
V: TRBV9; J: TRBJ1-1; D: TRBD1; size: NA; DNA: TGTGCCAGCAGCGAGGACAGGACGCAACCGAACACTGAAGCTTTCTTT; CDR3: CASSEDRTQPNTEAFF
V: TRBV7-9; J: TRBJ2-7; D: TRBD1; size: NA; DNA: TGTGCCAGCAGCTCCCCCAGGGACAGGTTAGGGAGCTCCTACGAGCAGTACTTC; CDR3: CASSSPRDRLGSSYEQYF
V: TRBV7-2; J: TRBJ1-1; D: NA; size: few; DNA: TGTGCCAGCAGCCCCGCGGGGAACACTGAAGCTTTCTTT; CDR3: CASSPAGNTEAFF
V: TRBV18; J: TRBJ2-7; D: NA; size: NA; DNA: TGTGCCAGCTCACCACCGGTCGGGGTCTCCTACGAGCAGTACTTC; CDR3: CASSPPVGVSYEQYF
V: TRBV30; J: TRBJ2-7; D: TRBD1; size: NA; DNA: TGTGCCTGGAGTGTTGGCAGGGGGACAATTTCCTACGAGCAGTACTTC; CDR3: CAWSVGRGTISYEQYF
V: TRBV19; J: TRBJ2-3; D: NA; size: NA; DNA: TGTGCCAGTAGTTACAGGGATACTAGCACAGATACGCAGTATTTT; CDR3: CASSYRDTSTDTQYF
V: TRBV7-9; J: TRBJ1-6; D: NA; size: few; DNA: TGTGCCAGCAGCTTAGATGTTGGCTCACCCCTCCACTTT; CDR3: CASSLDVGSPLHF
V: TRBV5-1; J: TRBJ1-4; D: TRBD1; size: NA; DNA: TGCGCCAGCAGCGGAGGACAGGGAGGAGGTGAAAAACTGTTTTTT; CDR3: CASSGGQGGGEKLFF
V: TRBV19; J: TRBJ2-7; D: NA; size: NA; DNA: TGTGCCAGTAGTATAGCCGGACAGAGAAATTACGAGCAGTACTTC; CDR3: CASSIAGQRNYEQYF
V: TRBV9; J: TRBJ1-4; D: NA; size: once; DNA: TGTGCCAGCAGCGGCCAGGGGAGGGGGGATGAAAAACTGTTTTTT; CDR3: CASSGQGRGDEKLFF
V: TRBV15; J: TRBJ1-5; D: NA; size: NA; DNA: TGTGCCACCAGCCGAGGGGCCCCTCGGGGGGCGCGCAATCAGCCCCAGCATTTT; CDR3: CATSRGAPRGARNQPQHF
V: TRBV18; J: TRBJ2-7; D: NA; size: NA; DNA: TGTGCCAGCTCACCAAACCAGGGATCCTACGAGCAGTACTTC; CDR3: CASSPNQGSYEQYF
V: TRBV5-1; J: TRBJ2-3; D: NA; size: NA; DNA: TGCGCCAGCAGCTTTAAGGGGCCCCGGGATACGCAGTATTTT; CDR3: CASSFKGPRDTQYF
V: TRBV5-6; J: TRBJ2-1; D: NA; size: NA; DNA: TGTGCCAGCAGCTTGGTAGCGCTTAGCTCCTACAATGAGCAGTTCTTC; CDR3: CASSLVALSSYNEQFF
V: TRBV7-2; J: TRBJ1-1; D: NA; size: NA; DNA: TGTGCCAGCAGCTTCCCGGGGTTTCGAGCTTTCTTT; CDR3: CASSFPGFRAFF
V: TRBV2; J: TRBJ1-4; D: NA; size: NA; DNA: TGTGCCAGCAGTGAACATGGCAGTAATGAAAAACTGTTTTTT; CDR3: CASSEHGSNEKLFF
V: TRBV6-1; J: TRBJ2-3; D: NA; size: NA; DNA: TGTGCCGGCCTGTCTACAGGGACCGGAGATACGCAGTATTTT; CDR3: CAGLSTGTGDTQYF
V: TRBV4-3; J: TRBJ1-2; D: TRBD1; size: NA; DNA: TGCGCCAGCAGCCAATACGGACAGGAAGATGGCTACACCTTC; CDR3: CASSQYGQEDGYTF
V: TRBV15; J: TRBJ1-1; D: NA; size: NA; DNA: TGTGCCACCAGCAGAGTGGACGGGAGGGGAACTGAAGCTTTCTTT; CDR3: CATSRVDGRGTEAFF
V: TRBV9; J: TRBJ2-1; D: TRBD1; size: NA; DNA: TGTGCCAGCAGCGTAGGCGGGACAGGGGGCGAGCAGCGGTTCTTC; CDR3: CASSVGGTGGEQRFF
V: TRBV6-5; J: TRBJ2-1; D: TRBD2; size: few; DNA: TGTGCCAGCAGTTTTCAGCGGGGGGGCGTTGAGCAGTTCTTC; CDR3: CASSFQRGGVEQFF
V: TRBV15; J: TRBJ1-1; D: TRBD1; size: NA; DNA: TGTGCCACCAGCAGAGAACAGGGGCCCACTGAAGCTTTCTTT; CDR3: CATSREQGPTEAFF
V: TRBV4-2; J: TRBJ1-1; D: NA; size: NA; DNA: TGTGCCAGCAGCCAAGAAGGAGGGGTAGGCACTGAAGCTTTCTTT; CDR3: CASSQEGGVGTEAFF
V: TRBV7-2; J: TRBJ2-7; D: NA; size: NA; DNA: TGTGCCAGCAGCTTACTGGGGAGCATCTACGAGCAGTACTTC; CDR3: CASSLLGSIYEQYF
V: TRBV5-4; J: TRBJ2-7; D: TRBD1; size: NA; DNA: TGTGCCAGCAGGGTGGAGGCGGGACAGGGAGACTACGAGCAGTACTTC; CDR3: CASRVEAGQGDYEQYF
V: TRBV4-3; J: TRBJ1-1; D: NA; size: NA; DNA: TGCGCCAGCAGCCAAGAACCAGGGCTGAACACTGAAGCTTTCTTT; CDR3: CASSQEPGLNTEAFF
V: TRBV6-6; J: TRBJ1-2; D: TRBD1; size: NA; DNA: TGTGCCAGCAGTTACACGCGGACAGGGAGATATGGCTACACCTTC; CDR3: CASSYTRTGRYGYTF
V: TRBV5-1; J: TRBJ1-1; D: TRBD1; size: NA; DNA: TGCGCCAGCAGCCGAAGACAGGGGGTGAACACTGAAGCTTTCTTT; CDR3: CASSRRQGVNTEAFF
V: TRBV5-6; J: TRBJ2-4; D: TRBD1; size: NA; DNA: TGTGCCAGCAGCTCCTGGACAGGGGGGATTCACATTCAGTACTTC; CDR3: CASSSWTGGIHIQYF
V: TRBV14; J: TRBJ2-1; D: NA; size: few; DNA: TGTGCCAGCGGACTAGGGGGATACAATGAGCAGTTCTTC; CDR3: CASGLGGYNEQFF
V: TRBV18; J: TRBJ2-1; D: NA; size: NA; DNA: TGTGCCAGCTCACTACGGCGGGAATACAATGAGCAGTTCTTC; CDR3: CASSLRREYNEQFF
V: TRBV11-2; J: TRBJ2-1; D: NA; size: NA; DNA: TGTGCCAGCAGCTTAGACCCCCGAGGGGGGGATTACAATGAGCAGTTCTTC; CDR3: CASSLDPRGGDYNEQFF
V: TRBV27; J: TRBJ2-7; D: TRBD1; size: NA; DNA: TGTGCCAGCGGGACAGGGCGCTCCTACGAGCAGTACTTC; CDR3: CASGTGRSYEQYF
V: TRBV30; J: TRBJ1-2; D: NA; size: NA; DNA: TGTGCCTGGAGTCCAACCTCGGGGGGCTACACCTTC; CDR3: CAWSPTSGGYTF
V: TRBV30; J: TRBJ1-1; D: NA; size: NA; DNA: TGTGCCTGGATAGAGCGGAACACTGAAGCTTTCTTT; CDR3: CAWIERNTEAFF